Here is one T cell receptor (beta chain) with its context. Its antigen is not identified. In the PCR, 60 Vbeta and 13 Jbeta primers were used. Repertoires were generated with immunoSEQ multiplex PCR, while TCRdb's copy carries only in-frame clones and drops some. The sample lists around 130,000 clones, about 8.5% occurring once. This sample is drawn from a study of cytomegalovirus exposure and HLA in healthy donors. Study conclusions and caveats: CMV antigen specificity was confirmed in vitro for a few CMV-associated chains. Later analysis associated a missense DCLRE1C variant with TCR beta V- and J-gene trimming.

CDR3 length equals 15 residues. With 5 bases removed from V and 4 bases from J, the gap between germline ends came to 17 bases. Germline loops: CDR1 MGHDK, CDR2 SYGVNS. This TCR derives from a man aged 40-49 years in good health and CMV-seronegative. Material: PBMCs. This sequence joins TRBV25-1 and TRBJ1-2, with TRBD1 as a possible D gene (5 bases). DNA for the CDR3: TGTGCCAGCAGTAATGCCCCCACAGGTGCCTATGGCTACACCTTC. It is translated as CASSNAPTGAYGYTF.